One and the same sample provided the 9 T cell receptor beta chains below, sequenced in a study of shared clonotypes between healthy human individuals. Generated by immunoSEQ multiplex PCR, the TCRdb table keeps only in-frame clones and is missing some. This table has 550,000 to 800,000 clones, about nine tenths appearing once. Material: memory CD8+ T cells from PBMCs. The subset: CD45RO+ cells pooled with CCR7-negative TemRA cells. The receptors shown here come from a man aged 18 to 30 in good health. Some clones in this sample may be carry-over from other donors' samples.

The chain is built from TRBV15 and TRBJ1-2; D is ambiguous. This CDR3 is 16 amino acids long. Trimming took off 2 bases at V and 8 bases at J, with 21 bases between the two ends. Germline CDR1 is LNHNV and CDR2 is YYDKDF (reference sequence). The CDR3 DNA follows: TGTGCCACCAGCAGACATCCCTCGGGATATATGGGGGGCTACACCTTC. The encoded protein is CATSRHPSGYMGGYTF.

The J gene is TRBJ2-3, the V gene TRBV27; TRBD2 matches 11 bases. The CDR3 is 16 residues long. Per the germline V gene, CDR1 is MNHEY and CDR2 is SMNVEV (reference sequence). V was pared by 5 bases and J by 6 bases, with 10 bases of the junction left unmatched. CDR3 protein: CASSVLAGGPTDTQYF. The DNA of the CDR3 is TGTGCCAGCAGTGTTTTAGCGGGAGGGCCGACGGATACGCAGTATTTT.

The genes are TRBV27 and TRBJ2-7; TRBD1 matches 7 bases. Germline values: CDR1 MNHEY, CDR2 SMNVEV (reference sequence). This CDR3 region has 14 residues. V gave up 5 bases and J gave up 2 bases; unmatched junction bases: 6. CDR3 nucleotides: TGTGCCAGCAGTCCCGGGACAGCCACCTACGAGCAGTACTTC. Amino acid sequence: CASSPGTATYEQYF.

V usage is TRBV6-1 and J usage is TRBJ2-7, with TRBD2 matching over 11 bases. Trimming at V came to 6 bases and at J to 3 bases, leaving 4 bases not matched to a gene. CDR1 and CDR2 from the germline V gene are MNHNS and SASEGT. The CDR3 covers 14 residues. CDR3 sequence: CASRGLAGGYEQYF. As DNA, the CDR3 is TGTGCCAGCAGAGGACTAGCGGGTGGCTACGAGCAGTACTTC.

The chain carries TRBV7-6 and TRBJ1-5; perhaps TRBD1 as D (6 bases). CDR1 and CDR2 from the germline V gene are SGHVS and FNYEAQ. The CDR3 has 14 residues. V was shortened by 5 bases and J by 8 bases, with 16 bases between the two germline ends. CDR3 loop: CASSLTTGLEPQHF. The CDR3 DNA follows: TGTGCCAGCAGCCTAACAACAGGGCTTGAGCCCCAGCATTTT.

This clone was observed a single time. The chain links TRBV19 to TRBJ1-2; D is unresolved. CDR1 and CDR2 (germline): LNHDA, SQIVND (reference sequence). This CDR3 contains 12 residues. The V and J ends lost 5 bases and 9 bases respectively, with 13 bases between them. CDR3 amino acids: CASSPDRRRYTF. The DNA of the CDR3 is TGTGCCAGTAGTCCGGACCGACGACGCTACACCTTC.

The chain has TRBV10-3 and TRBJ2-1, with 9 positions matching TRBD2. Germline lookup yields CDR1 ENHRY and CDR2 SYGVKD. The CDR3 length is 16 residues. Trimming took 3 bases from V and 2 from J; bases not matched to a gene: 5. The CDR3 loop reads CAISEVQREAYNEQFF. CDR3 nucleotide sequence: TGTGCCATCAGTGAAGTCCAGCGGGAGGCCTACAATGAGCAGTTCTTC.

The gene calls are TRBV7-9 and TRBJ1-5; D is unresolved. CDR1 and CDR2 (germline): SEHNR, FQNEAQ (reference sequence). CDR3 length: 14 amino acids. Trimming pared 1 base from V and 0 bases from J, leaving 4 bases between. The CDR3 DNA reads as TGTGCCAGCAGCTTAGTCACTAGCAATCAGCCCCAGCATTTT. Amino acid sequence: CASSLVTSNQPQHF.

V gene TRBV4-3 combines with J gene TRBJ2-2, with 7 bases lining up with TRBD2. The V gene end was trimmed by 3 bases and the J gene end by 0 bases; junction bases not matched to a gene: 7. The germline V gene has CDR1 LGHNA and CDR2 YSLEER. This CDR3 has 17 amino acids. The CDR3 sequence is CASSQGTGTTNTGELFF. For the CDR3, the DNA is TGCGCCAGCAGCCAGGGAACCGGGACTACGAACACCGGGGAGCTGTTTTTT.